Below, 23 T cell receptor beta chains from the same sample are listed, as sequenced in a study of T cell clonality in common variable immunodeficiency. These receptors have no identified antigens. General observations from the study: In common variable immunodeficiency, TCR beta chains reportedly carried fewer deletions and N-nucleotide insertions.

Here immunoSEQ multiplex PCR was the method, and the copy in TCRdb shows in-frame clones only, minus some. This repertoire lists tens of thousands of clones without singletons; 5% to 5.5% sits in the top ten. The sample comprised peripheral blood mononuclear cells. The receptors derive from a human donor with common variable immunodeficiency.

This clone was seen a handful of times. The sequenced fragment ends 3 residues before the CDR3 boundary, so the rest is inferred from the germline J gene. The chain joins TRBV29-1 to TRBJ1-2, with TRBD1 matching over 7 bases. With V trimmed by 6 bases and J by 4 bases, 14 bases remained unmatched. This CDR3 region has 15 residues. The germline V gene has CDR1 SQVTM and CDR2 ANQGSEA. Incomplete CDR3 DNA: TGCAGCGTGGCTATGGGACAGCAGCAAACCTATGGC. This codes for CSVAMGQQQTYG. The whole CDR3 protein reads CSVAMGQQQTYGYTF.

As concerns this clone: The read finishes 3 residues shy of the CDR3 end, and the germline J gene is used to complete it. The chain has TRBV29-1 and TRBJ2-3, with 9 bases aligning to TRBD2. The V and J ends lost 6 bases and 2 bases, in that order; junction bases with no gene match: 6. CDR1 is SQVTM, CDR2 ANQGSEA, per germline. The length of the CDR3 is 14 residues. The CDR3 reads CSVVSGSPTDTQYF. The sequenced part of the CDR3 DNA is TGCAGCGTCGTTAGCGGGAGCCCCACAGATACG.

This clone was found a few times. The sequenced fragment ends 3 residues before the CDR3 boundary, so the rest is inferred from the germline J gene. The V gene is TRBV6-2 or TRBV6-3, the J gene TRBJ1-2, with no clear D. Trimming took 0 bases from V and 5 from J, leaving 13 bases between them. The CDR3 has 15 residues. CDR1 MNHEY and CDR2 SVGEGT come from the germline V gene. The CDR3 bases that were read are TGTGCCAGCAGTTACTCGAAACGGGGATCTTATGGC. Its translation is CASSYSKRGSYG. The full CDR3 reads CASSYSKRGSYGYTF.

As concerns this clone: Read sequence stops 3 residues before the CDR3 end, and the germline J gene provides the missing end. This chain links TRBV7-9 with TRBJ1-2, with 8 bases lining up with TRBD1. V lost 1 base and J lost 2; bases outside the gene matches: 0. This CDR3 contains 14 residues. CDR1 and CDR2 (germline): SEHNR, FQNEAQ (reference sequence). The covered CDR3 bases are TGTGCCAGCAGCTTAGGGACAGGGAACTATGGC. This sequence encodes CASSLGTGNYG. The complete CDR3 reads CASSLGTGNYGYTF.

Notes on this clone: The CDR3 goes on 3 residues after the read ends, and that part is filled in from the germline J gene. The chain employs TRBV18 and TRBJ2-6, with a weak D call TRBD1 (6 bases). The germline V gene has CDR1 KGHSH and CDR2 LQKENI. This CDR3 spans 16 amino acids. The V end lost 1 base, the J end lost 0 bases, and 7 bases lay between the germline ends. The CDR3 reads CASSPQQGSGANVLTF. Partial CDR3 DNA: TGTGCCAGCTCACCACAACAGGGCTCTGGGGCCAACGTC.

Remarks on this clone: Read data end 3 residues before the CDR3 end; the end is taken from the germline J gene. The chain uses TRBV20-1 and TRBJ2-1; 10 positions agree with TRBD2. Per germline, CDR1 DFQATT and CDR2 SNEGSKA (reference sequence). After removal of 3 bases from V and 3 bases from J, the junction contained 11 bases not matched to a gene. The CDR3 is made up of 17 amino acids. The covered CDR3 bases are TGCAGTGCTAGCCTCCCAGCGGGGGGGCCGGTCTACAATGAG. It yields the protein CSASLPAGGPVYNE. The full CDR3 reads CSASLPAGGPVYNEQFF.

There are a few counts of this clone. Read coverage stops 3 residues before the CDR3 terminus; the germline J gene supplies the remainder. The V and J genes are TRBV2 and TRBJ2-3, with 8 bases that match TRBD1. This CDR3 contains 14 residues. The germline V gene encodes CDR1 SNHLY and CDR2 FYNNEI. V shed 4 bases, J shed 0 bases, and the junction held 0 bases outside the gene matches. The sequenced CDR3 bases are TGTGCCAGCAGTGGGGACAGGAGCACAGATACG. Translation: CASSGDRSTDT. The CDR3 as a whole reads CASSGDRSTDTQYF.

This clone was detected only a few times. The CDR3 goes on 3 residues after the read ends, and that part is filled in from the germline J gene. The chain links TRBV6-2 or TRBV6-3 to TRBJ2-1; TRBD2 matches at 9 bases. The V and J ends lost 2 bases and 2 bases, in that order; junction bases with no gene match: 1. The CDR3 loop spans 15 amino acids. Germline lookup yields CDR1 MNHEY and CDR2 SVGEGT. The CDR3 bases that were read are TGTGCCAGCAGTTACGCGGGGGGGCCCTACAATGAG. Amino acids: CASSYAGGPYNE. The CDR3 reads in full as CASSYAGGPYNEQFF.

The CDR3 bases that were read are TGTGCCAGCAGCCAATCGACAAGGAACCAAGAGACC. Amino acid sequence: CASSQSTRNQET. The whole CDR3 reads CASSQSTRNQETQYF. V is TRBV7-2 and J is TRBJ2-5; D gene uncertain. The read comes to an end 3 residues before the CDR3 does, leaving the germline J gene to fill in the end. This CDR3 contains 15 residues. Trimming removed 5 bases at V and 0 bases at J, with 13 bases between. Germline CDR1 is SGHTA and CDR2 is FQGNSA.

This clone was counted ten times or more. The CDR3 end lies 3 residues beyond the end of the read and is filled in from the germline J gene. The V gene is TRBV19, the J gene TRBJ2-3; weak D call: TRBD2 (6 bases). V dropped 3 bases and J dropped 6 bases, with 13 bases sitting between them. Germline V lookup: CDR1 LNHDA, CDR2 SQIVND (reference sequence). CDR3 size: 14 residues. The chain's CDR3 is CASSIYAGTDTQYF. The part of the CDR3 DNA that was read is TGTGCCAGTAGTATTTATGCGGGGACGGATACG. The entire variable domain, with the rest obtained from reference TRBV19 and TRBJ2-3, is as follows: DGGITQSPKYLFRKEGQNVTLSCEQNLNHDAMYWYRQDPGQGLRLIYYSQIVNDFQKGDIAEGYSVSREKKESFPLTVTSAQKNPTAFYLCASSIYAGTDTQYFGPGTRLTVL.

This clone was counted only a few times. The DNA ends 3 residues before the CDR3 does, and the rest of the CDR3 is filled in from the germline J gene. The chain has TRBV18 and TRBJ2-6; 11 nucleotides line up with TRBD1. Per the germline V gene, CDR1 is KGHSH and CDR2 is LQKENI. The V segment lost 4 bases and the J segment 0 bases; nucleotides outside the gene matches: 5. The CDR3 has 18 amino acids. The CDR3 sequence: CASSRYGTGGSGANVLTF. The DNA read from the CDR3 is TGTGCCAGCTCACGATACGGGACAGGGGGCTCTGGGGCCAACGTC.

By share, this clone ranks as medium-sized. The CDR3 end lies 3 residues beyond the end of the read and is filled in from the germline J gene. This chain links TRBV5-1 with TRBJ2-3, with D unclear. Germline values: CDR1 SGHRS, CDR2 YFSETQ. V was cut by 5 bases and J by 3 bases, with 7 bases left in between. The CDR3 totals 12 residues. CDR3 sequence: CASSKGTDTQYF. CDR3 bases read: TGCGCCAGCAGTAAAGGTACAGATACG.

This clone came up many times. The observed sequence ends 3 residues before the CDR3 terminus, with the missing tail filled in from the germline J gene. The chain carries TRBV11-2 and TRBJ1-2; D gene uncertain. Per germline, CDR1 SGHAT and CDR2 FQNNGV. The CDR3 runs 13 residues. Trimming shortened V by 1 base and J by 2 bases, and 5 bases separated the two germline ends. Incomplete CDR3 DNA: TGTGCCAGCAGCTTAGCAAGGAACTATGGC. This codes for CASSLARNYG. From start to end, the CDR3 is CASSLARNYGYTF.

This clone was counted between two and nine times. From the germline J gene comes the end of the CDR3, since the read stops 3 residues before it. The rearrangement joins TRBV19 to TRBJ1-1, with a weak D call TRBD1 (5 bases). Trimming took 10 bases from V and 2 from J, leaving 23 bases between them. The CDR3 runs 16 residues. Germline values: CDR1 LNHDA, CDR2 SQIVND (reference sequence). CDR3 sequence reads: CATRKTASIQNTEAFF. The sequenced part of the CDR3 DNA is TGTGCCACCCGAAAGACAGCGTCAATACAAAACACTGAA.

This clone appeared many times. Read sequence stops 3 residues before the CDR3 end, and the germline J gene provides the missing end. This chain connects TRBV20-1 to TRBJ2-7; weak D call: TRBD2 (6 bases). Looked up from germline, CDR1 is DFQATT and CDR2 is SNEGSKA (reference sequence). This CDR3 has 16 amino acids. V lost 1 base to trimming and J lost 2 bases, with 18 bases between them. The sequenced CDR3 bases are TGCAGTGCTAGAGCCGATGACCCGGGACTCCCCTACGAG. Translated: CSARADDPGLPYE. The entire CDR3 reads CSARADDPGLPYEQYF.

CDR3 bases read: TGTGCCAGCAGTGAAGTTCAGGGGGACAGGTACGAG. This codes for CASSEVQGDRYE. The entire CDR3 is CASSEVQGDRYEQYF. V and J are TRBV6-1 and TRBJ2-7; 8 bases are a match to TRBD1. The CDR3 extends 3 residues past the end of the read, so its final part is completed from the germline J gene. Trimming at V came to 1 base and at J to 4 bases, leaving 6 bases not matched to a gene. The CDR3 is 15 amino acids. Germline-derived CDR1 and CDR2 are MNHNS and SASEGT.

For this clone: Read sequence stops 3 residues before the CDR3 end, and the germline J gene provides the missing end. J is TRBJ1-3 and V is TRBV19; 9 positions agree with TRBD1. In germline, CDR1 is LNHDA, CDR2 SQIVND (reference sequence). This CDR3 comprises 17 residues. The junction had 9 bases not matched to a gene; V was cut back by 4 bases and J by 2 bases. CDR3: CASSTYRDREAGNTIYF. The DNA read from the CDR3 is TGTGCCAGTAGTACGTACCGGGACAGGGAAGCTGGAAACACC. The full variable domain, its missing parts supplied by reference TRBV19 and TRBJ1-3, is DGGITQSPKYLFRKEGQNVTLSCEQNLNHDAMYWYRQDPGQGLRLIYYSQIVNDFQKGDIAEGYSVSREKKESFPLTVTSAQKNPTAFYLCASSTYRDREAGNTIYFGEGSWLTVV.

This clone appeared many times. The read falls 3 residues short of the CDR3 end, and the missing part is taken from the germline J gene. The chain is built from TRBV29-1 and TRBJ2-1, with TRBD1 as a possible D gene (6 bases). The germline V and J ends were trimmed by 4 bases and 8 bases, with 15 bases remaining between them. The CDR3 loop spans 13 amino acids. Per the germline V gene, CDR1 is SQVTM and CDR2 is ANQGSEA. The CDR3 bases that were read are TGCAGCGTTGTAGAACAGGGATTCGATGAG. Its protein product is CSVVEQGFDE. Given in full, the CDR3 is CSVVEQGFDEQFF.

This clone was observed many times. With the read ending 3 residues before the CDR3 end, the germline J gene is used to fill in that end. The chain employs TRBV10-1 and TRBJ2-7, with D possibly being TRBD2 (5 bases). The germline V gene has CDR1 WNHNN and CDR2 SYGVQD (reference sequence). There are 14 residues in the CDR3. V was clipped by 3 bases and J by 2 bases, with 11 bases between them. The CDR3 sequence is CASSETNGAYEQYF. The sequenced CDR3 bases are TGCGCCAGCAGTGAAACTAACGGGGCCTACGAG.

Notes on this clone: The sequenced fragment ends 3 residues before the CDR3 boundary, so the rest is inferred from the germline J gene. The chain is built from TRBV7-9 and TRBJ2-3, with D perhaps TRBD1 (5 bases). The ends were cut back, 5 bases at V and 2 bases at J, with 11 bases in the middle. Per the germline V gene, CDR1 is SEHNR and CDR2 is FQNEAQ (reference sequence). The CDR3 spans 14 residues. The CDR3 spells CASSPGIDTDTQYF. The DNA read from the CDR3 is TGTGCCAGCAGCCCAGGGATTGACACAGATACG.

This clone was picked up a small number of times. The DNA ends 3 residues before the CDR3 does, and the rest of the CDR3 is filled in from the germline J gene. The rearrangement uses TRBV7-9 and TRBJ2-3, with D unclear. V was shortened by 7 bases and J by 6 bases, with 17 bases between the two germline ends. The germline CDR1 and CDR2 sequences are SEHNR and FQNEAQ (reference sequence). The CDR3 runs to 14 residues. CDR3 DNA, as far as it was read: TGTGCCAGCATCCTTTCCTTAATTTCGGATACG. Protein product: CASILSLISDT. The whole CDR3 protein reads CASILSLISDTQYF.

This clone was counted a few times. An end of the junction differs from the germline gene, which may be a read error. From the germline J gene comes the end of the CDR3, since the read stops 3 residues before it. The chain has TRBV30 and TRBJ1-6; perhaps TRBD1 as D (5 bases). The germline gives CDR1 GTSNPN, CDR2 SVGIG (reference sequence). The CDR3 runs to 14 residues. CDR3 loop: CAWRERGINSSLHF. The CDR3 DNA, read in part, is TGTGCCTGGAGGGAACGGGGGATTAATTCATCC. Full variable domain (missing parts from reference TRBV30 and TRBJ1-6): SQTIHQWPATLVQPVGSPLSLECTVEGTSNPNLYWYRQAAGRGLQLLFYSVGIGQISSEVPQNLSASRPQDRQFILSSKKLLLSDSGFYLCAWRERGINSSLHFGNGTRLTVT.

The table lists this clone with a few counts. Read data end 3 residues before the CDR3 end; the end is taken from the germline J gene. V gene TRBV30 combines with J gene TRBJ2-7; D not resolved. The V and J ends lost 3 bases and 3 bases respectively, with 9 bases between them. The CDR3 covers 12 residues. The germline gives CDR1 GTSNPN, CDR2 SVGIG (reference sequence). The sequenced part of the CDR3 DNA is TGTGCCTGGAGGGGTGCGGACTACGAG. As protein: CAWRGADYE. The whole CDR3 is CAWRGADYEQYF.